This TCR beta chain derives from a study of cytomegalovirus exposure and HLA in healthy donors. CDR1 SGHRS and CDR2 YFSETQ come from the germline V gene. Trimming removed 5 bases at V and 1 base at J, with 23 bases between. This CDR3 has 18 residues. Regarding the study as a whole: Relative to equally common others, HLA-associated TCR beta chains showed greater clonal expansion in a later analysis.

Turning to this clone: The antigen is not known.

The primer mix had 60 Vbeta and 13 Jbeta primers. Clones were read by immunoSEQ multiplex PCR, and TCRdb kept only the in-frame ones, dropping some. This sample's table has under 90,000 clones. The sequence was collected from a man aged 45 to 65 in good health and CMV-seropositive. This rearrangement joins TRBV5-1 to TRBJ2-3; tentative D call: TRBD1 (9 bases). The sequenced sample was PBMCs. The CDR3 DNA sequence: TGCGCCAGCAGGCCTACCTACAGGGGGCGGGGGGGCACAGATACGCAGTATTTT. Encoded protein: CASRPTYRGRGGTDTQYF.